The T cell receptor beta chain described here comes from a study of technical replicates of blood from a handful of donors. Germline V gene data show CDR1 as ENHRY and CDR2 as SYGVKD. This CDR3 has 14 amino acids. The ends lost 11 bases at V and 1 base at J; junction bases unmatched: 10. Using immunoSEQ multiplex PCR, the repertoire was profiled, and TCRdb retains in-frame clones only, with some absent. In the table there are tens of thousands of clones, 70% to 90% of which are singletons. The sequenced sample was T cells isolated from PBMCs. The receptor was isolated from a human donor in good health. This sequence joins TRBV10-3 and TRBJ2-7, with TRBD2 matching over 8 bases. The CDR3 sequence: CAAGLSGSSYEQYF. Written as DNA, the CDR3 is TGTGCCGCAGGTCTCAGCGGGAGTTCCTACGAGCAGTACTTC.